One sample yielded the 28 T cell receptor beta chains listed below, sequenced in a study of T cells in Graves' hyperthyroidism and ophthalmopathy. There were TCR beta CDR3 regions amplified from RNA transcripts. During a first-round RT-PCR of the TCR CDR3, the HTBI primer set was used. TCRdb re-analysed the multiplex PCR reads in MiXCR, keeping a single row per CDR3 protein. In the table there are some 620,000 distinct CDR3 sequences, 15% to 20% of which are singletons. Sequenced material: blood. The receptors stem from a young woman with Graves' hyperthyroidism.

The chain recombines TRBV6-1 with TRBJ1-5; D unclear. Trimming pared 3 bases from V and 3 bases from J, leaving 12 bases between. Germline CDR1 reads MNHNS; CDR2 reads SASEGT. There are 15 residues in the CDR3. In nucleotides, the CDR3 is TGTGCCAGCAGTGACGATTGGGGTAACAATCAGCCCCAGCATTTT. It yields the protein CASSDDWGNNQPQHF.

This clonotype was recorded at least ten times. The rearrangement uses TRBV27 and TRBJ1-2, with D unclear. Trimming pared 2 bases from V and 4 bases from J, leaving 23 bases between. The CDR3 loop spans 18 amino acids. CDR1 is MNHEY, CDR2 SMNVEV, per germline (reference sequence). As DNA, the CDR3 is TGTGCCAGCAGTTTAAACCCCCTGTCGGCAGGACGGGTCTATGGCTACACCTTC. This encodes CASSLNPLSAGRVYGYTF.

Comment on this clonotype: One end of the junction does not line up with germline, which may come from a read error. The CDR3 sequence: CGAPLAGKGNEQFF. The CDR3 DNA sequence: TGCGGTGCCCCACTAGCGGGAAAGGGGAATGAGCAGTTCTTC. The gene calls are TRBV20-1 and TRBJ2-1, with 10 nucleotides matching TRBD2. This CDR3 region has 14 residues. Germline assignment: CDR1 DFQATT and CDR2 SNEGSKA (reference sequence).

This clonotype was observed many times. This sequence joins TRBV7-3 and TRBJ1-2, with no clear D. V shed 1 base and J shed 6 bases, with 9 bases lying between them. CDR1 SGHTA and CDR2 FQGTGA come from the germline V gene. The CDR3 sequence is 13 residues long. Written as DNA, the CDR3 is TGTGCCAGCAGCTTAAACGCTGCTGATGGCTACACCTTC. Encoded protein: CASSLNAADGYTF.

The chain uses TRBV30 and TRBJ2-1; a possible D gene is TRBD2 (6 bases). The CDR3 loop spans 11 amino acids. Trimming took 5 bases from V and 9 from J, leaving 11 bases between them. The germline V gene has CDR1 GTSNPN and CDR2 SVGIG (reference sequence). The CDR3 DNA reads as TGTGCCTGGGACCGGGGAGGTGAGCAGTTCTTC. Translation: CAWDRGGEQFF.

This clonotype was picked up a small number of times. V and J are TRBV28 and TRBJ2-5, with D uncertain. CDR3 size: 10 residues. Germline CDR1 and CDR2: MDHEN and SYDVKM. Trimming removed 11 bases at V and 5 bases at J, with 9 bases between. CDR3 region: CAFFRETQYF. The CDR3 DNA reads as TGTGCCTTTTTCCGGGAGACCCAGTACTTC.

This clonotype was observed at least ten times. The chain combines TRBV20-1 with TRBJ2-1; tentative D call: TRBD2 (6 bases). Germline-derived CDR1 and CDR2 are DFQATT and SNEGSKA (reference sequence). V lost 0 bases to trimming and J lost 2 bases, with 11 bases between them. CDR3 size: 15 residues. The CDR3 sequence is CSARDWRVAYNEQFF. The CDR3 coding sequence is TGCAGTGCTAGAGATTGGAGGGTGGCCTACAATGAGCAGTTCTTC.

CDR3 nucleotide sequence: TGCAGTGTCCGAGACTCGGGACAGGTCAACGAGCAGTACTTC. This encodes CSVRDSGQVNEQYF. The rearrangement joins TRBV20-1 to TRBJ2-7, with TRBD1 matching over 8 bases. Trimming removed 7 bases from V and 5 bases from J; junction bases left unmatched: 13. The germline CDR1 and CDR2 sequences are DFQATT and SNEGSKA (reference sequence). The CDR3 contains 14 residues.

This clonotype was detected only a few times. The V and J genes are TRBV20-1 and TRBJ2-7, with 11 bases matching TRBD2. The CDR3 runs to 17 residues. V shed 4 bases, J shed 2 bases, and the junction held 13 bases outside the gene matches. Germline lookup yields CDR1 DFQATT and CDR2 SNEGSKA (reference sequence). This CDR3 reads CSATTPGLAVFPYEQYF. The CDR3 nucleotides read TGCAGTGCTACTACCCCGGGACTAGCGGTTTTCCCCTACGAGCAGTACTTC.

This clonotype was counted ten times or more. The chain recombines TRBV24-1 with TRBJ2-5; possibly TRBD2 for D (6 bases). V lost 4 bases, J lost 4 bases, and 15 bases lay in between. The CDR3 extends over 15 amino acids. Germline values: CDR1 KGHDR, CDR2 SFDVKD. The CDR3 nucleotides read TGTGCCACCAGTGACCTTGGACGGGGGAGAGAGACCCAGTACTTC. Protein: CATSDLGRGRETQYF.

This clonotype was observed a few times. The rearrangement uses TRBV13 and TRBJ2-2; 12 bases are shared with TRBD2. Germline V CDR1 and CDR2: PRHDT, FYEKMQ (reference sequence). The CDR3 sequence is 17 residues long. The J segment lost 4 bases and the V segment lost 5 bases, leaving 8 bases of the junction unmatched. The CDR3 spells CASSRSGGLAGTGELFF. The CDR3 nucleotides read TGTGCCAGCAGCCGTTCGGGGGGACTAGCGGGCACCGGGGAGCTGTTTTTT.

Ten or more counts support this clonotype. The rearrangement links TRBV11-2 to TRBJ1-5, with 7 bases lining up with TRBD1. The germline V gene encodes CDR1 SGHAT and CDR2 FQNNGV. The CDR3 is 13 residues long. With 5 bases clipped from V and 6 bases from J, the junction kept 4 bases outside the gene matches. The CDR3 here is CASSQDRTQPQHF. The CDR3 region has the DNA TGTGCCAGCAGCCAGGACAGGACTCAGCCCCAGCATTTT.

This clonotype was observed a handful of times. A much larger clonotype is one base distant, so this may be a read error. The gene calls are TRBV28 and TRBJ2-7; D gene uncertain. Germline values: CDR1 MDHEN, CDR2 SYDVKM. The germline V and J ends were trimmed by 10 bases and 5 bases, with 15 bases remaining between them. CDR3 length: 12 residues. In nucleotides, the CDR3 is TGTGCCACTCGTGTCTTGGGCCACGAGCAGTACTTC. Protein sequence: CATRVLGHEQYF.

This clonotype was seen many times. The CDR3 region has the DNA TGTGCCACCAGCATCGACAGGGCTGGAAACACCATATATTTT. Translating gives CATSIDRAGNTIYF. The chain links TRBV15 to TRBJ1-3, with TRBD1 matching 7 bases. Germline CDR1 and CDR2: LNHNV and YYDKDF (reference sequence). CDR3 length: 14 amino acids. Losses at the gene ends were 4 bases for V and 2 bases for J; bases not matched to a gene: 2.

The table lists this clonotype with many counts. The chain recombines TRBV30 with TRBJ2-3; 10 positions match TRBD2. V lost 5 bases to trimming and J lost 8 bases; unmatched junction nucleotides: 10. The length of the CDR3 is 14 residues. The germline V gene has CDR1 GTSNPN and CDR2 SVGIG (reference sequence). Here the CDR3 DNA reads TGTGCCTGGTTACCGGGACTAGCGACTGGTACGCAGTATTTT. Its translation: CAWLPGLATGTQYF.

Many counts were recorded for this clonotype. The chain couples TRBV7-2 to TRBJ2-5; D tentatively fits TRBD1 or TRBD2 (5 bases each). Germline CDR1 reads SGHTA; CDR2 reads FQGNSA. CDR3 size: 12 residues. Trimming removed 2 bases at V and 6 bases at J, with 7 bases between. CDR3 coding DNA: TGTGCCAGCAGCTTACAGGGACAGACCCAGTACTTC. Translation: CASSLQGQTQYF.

The V and J genes are TRBV7-2 and TRBJ1-5, with D possibly matching TRBD1 (5 bases). Germline V gene data show CDR1 as SGHTA and CDR2 as FQGNSA. Trimming cost V 10 bases and J 0 bases, with 10 bases left between them. This CDR3 contains 13 residues. CDR3 residues: CATGGSSNQPQHF. The CDR3 region has the DNA TGTGCCACGGGGGGGAGTAGCAATCAGCCCCAGCATTTT.

This clonotype appeared a few times. This chain joins TRBV7-9 and TRBJ1-2; D possibly corresponds to TRBD1 (5 bases). Germline CDR1 SEHNR, CDR2 FQNEAQ (reference sequence). V shed 5 bases and J shed 4 bases, with 14 bases lying between them. The CDR3 runs to 14 residues. Here the CDR3 reads CASSRGTDFYGYTF. The CDR3 DNA follows: TGTGCCAGCAGCCGCGGGACGGATTTCTATGGCTACACCTTC.

This clonotype was counted a few times. The chain couples TRBV3-1 to TRBJ2-2; TRBD2 matches 8 bases. CDR1 is LGHDT, CDR2 YNNKEL, per germline (reference sequence). This CDR3 is built from 15 residues. V lost 1 base to trimming and J lost 4 bases; unmatched junction nucleotides: 2. The CDR3 DNA reads TGTGCCAGCAGCCAAGGGAGCGGGAGCACCGGGGAGCTGTTTTTT. This sequence encodes CASSQGSGSTGELFF.

This clonotype has at least ten counts. The rearrangement uses TRBV4-1 and TRBJ1-1; TRBD1 is a possible D gene (5 bases). V was clipped by 1 base and J by 0 bases, with 12 bases between them. The CDR3 covers 16 residues. Germline V gene lookup returns CDR1 MGHRA and CDR2 YSYEKL. CDR3 sequence: CASSQAHGTMNTEAFF. CDR3 bases: TGCGCCAGCAGCCAAGCGCATGGGACGATGAACACTGAAGCTTTCTTT.

This clonotype has just a few counts. This chain uses TRBV30 with TRBJ2-5; 9 nucleotides match TRBD1. Germline V gene data show CDR1 as GTSNPN and CDR2 as SVGIG (reference sequence). V shed 5 bases and J 5 bases; nucleotides not matched to a gene: 9. The CDR3 covers 14 residues. The CDR3 spells CAWDDRGGTETQYF. CDR3 sequence (DNA): TGTGCCTGGGACGACAGGGGGGGAACGGAGACCCAGTACTTC.

On this clonotype itself: Sequence at one end of the junction differs from germline and may be a read error. The V call is TRBV28, the J call TRBJ2-2; a weak D match, TRBD2 (7 bases). From germline, CDR1 is MDHEN and CDR2 SYDVKM. The CDR3 contains 13 residues. CDR3: CATEGGGTGELLF. The CDR3 region has the DNA TGTGCCACCGAAGGCGGGGGCACCGGGGAGCTGCTTTTT.

The chain employs TRBV28 and TRBJ2-2, with 7 bases aligning to TRBD1. This CDR3 is built from 14 residues. Germline V gene sequence: CDR1 MDHEN, CDR2 SYDVKM. V shed 3 bases, J shed 7 bases, and the junction held 5 bases outside the gene matches. The CDR3 nucleotides read TGTGCCAGCAGTTTTAAACAGGGGATCGGGGAGCTGTTTTTT. Residues: CASSFKQGIGELFF.

This clonotype was seen a few times. The chain carries TRBV29-1 and TRBJ1-2, with D unresolved. The germline CDR1 and CDR2 sequences are SQVTM and ANQGSEA. Trimming left V 2 bases short and J 5 bases short, with 6 bases between. The CDR3 has 11 amino acids. CDR3 amino acids: CSVETYYGYTF. DNA of the CDR3: TGCAGCGTTGAAACGTATTATGGCTACACCTTC. The whole variable domain, remainder taken from reference TRBV29-1 and TRBJ1-2, is SAVISQKPSRDICQRGTSLTIQCQVDSQVTMMFWYRQQPGQSLTLIATANQGSEATYESGFVIDKFPISRPNLTFSTLTVSNMSPEDSSIYLCSVETYYGYTFGSGTRLTVV.

This chain uses TRBV29-1 with TRBJ1-2; 7 bases map to TRBD1. CDR1 is SQVTM, CDR2 ANQGSEA, per germline. The ends lost 4 bases at V and 4 bases at J; junction bases unmatched: 3. This CDR3 is built from 12 residues. CDR3 region: CSVGRQGYGYTF. CDR3 nucleotides: TGCAGCGTTGGCAGACAGGGCTATGGCTACACCTTC.

For this clonotype: This may be a read error, as it is one base from a much larger clone. The chain couples TRBV6-1 to TRBJ2-2, with TRBD1 matching 12 bases. The CDR3 loop spans 16 amino acids. Germline V gene lookup returns CDR1 MNHNS and CDR2 SASEGT. The DNA of the CDR3 is TGTGCCAGCAATGAACCGGGACAGGGGGCGTCCGGGGAGCTGTTTTTT. Translating it yields CASNEPGQGASGELFF.

This clonotype was detected only a few times. The chain links TRBV5-1 to TRBJ2-7; no clear D. The V and J ends lost 2 bases and 6 bases respectively, with 9 bases between them. This CDR3 is 12 amino acids long. Germline V gene sequence: CDR1 SGHRS, CDR2 YFSETQ. The CDR3 sequence is CASSFTASEQYF. DNA of the CDR3: TGCGCCAGCAGCTTTACAGCTTCCGAGCAGTACTTC.

This clonotype was found many times. The chain links TRBV3-1 to TRBJ2-1; D remains ambiguous. V was shortened by 1 base and J by 6 bases, with 7 bases between the two germline ends. CDR1 is LGHDT and CDR2 is YNNKEL in the germline V gene (reference sequence). The CDR3 totals 13 residues. As DNA, the CDR3 is TGTGCCAGCAGCCAAGGCATCGGCAATGAGCAGTTCTTC. It specifies CASSQGIGNEQFF.